The next 6 T cell receptor beta chains were all read from a single sample in a study of blood T cell repertoires in COVID-19. Generated by immunoSEQ multiplex PCR, the TCRdb table keeps only in-frame clones and is missing some. The data show 400,000 to 500,000 clones, about 88% seen once. The specimen sequenced was PBMCs or T cells enriched from blood (not recorded which). The receptors were sampled from a woman between 18 and 30 years old who had been exposed to COVID-19.

The genes are TRBV7-9 and TRBJ1-1; D gene uncertain. Trimming shortened V by 2 bases and J by 3 bases, and 13 bases separated the two germline ends. The CDR3 extends over 15 amino acids. The germline CDR1 and CDR2 sequences are SEHNR and FQNEAQ (reference sequence). The CDR3 DNA reads as TGTGCCAGCAGCTTAATCCCAGCGGGAGACACTGAAGCTTTCTTT. It encodes CASSLIPAGDTEAFF.

This chain links TRBV5-6 with TRBJ2-1; 9 bases agree with TRBD1. The CDR3 contains 14 residues. Germline V CDR1 and CDR2: SGHDT, YYEEEE. The trim removed 1 base at V and 9 bases at J, leaving 5 bases unmatched. The CDR3 loop is CASSLSDRGREQFF. DNA of the CDR3: TGTGCCAGCAGCTTGTCGGACAGGGGACGTGAGCAGTTCTTC.

V and J are TRBV6-1 and TRBJ2-7, with a tentative D call TRBD1 (5 bases). Germline CDR1 is MNHNS and CDR2 is SASEGT. The length of the CDR3 is 14 residues. The V end lost 3 bases, the J end lost 4 bases, and 13 bases lay between the germline ends. This chain's CDR3 is CASSEDMVVYEQYF. The CDR3 DNA follows: TGTGCCAGCAGTGAGGACATGGTCGTGTACGAGCAGTACTTC.

The rearrangement links TRBV6-5 to TRBJ1-1; 8 bases are shared with TRBD1. J lost 7 bases, V lost 7 bases, and 14 bases had no gene match. CDR1 is MNHEY and CDR2 is SVGAGI in the germline V gene. The length of the CDR3 is 15 residues. CDR3 sequence reads: CASTEDRAHRSEAFF. The CDR3 nucleotides are TGTGCCAGCACCGAGGACAGGGCTCACCGTAGTGAAGCTTTCTTT.

The chain carries TRBV10-1 and TRBJ1-2; D is possibly TRBD1 (5 bases). The germline V gene encodes CDR1 WNHNN and CDR2 SYGVQD (reference sequence). Between the trimmed V and J ends, which lost 5 bases and 4 bases, there was a span of 11 bases. CDR3 size: 13 residues. CDR3 sequence: CASSLGVGYGYTF. CDR3 in DNA: TGCGCCAGCAGTTTAGGGGTTGGCTATGGCTACACCTTC.

The chain is built from TRBV27 and TRBJ2-1; 15 nucleotides line up with TRBD2. The V gene's germline CDR1 is MNHEY and CDR2 SMNVEV (reference sequence). Germline trimming cut 6 bases from V and 7 bases from J; bases unmatched to any gene: 13. This CDR3 is 18 amino acids long. The CDR3 region is CASRPGLAGGPGLNEQFF. CDR3 DNA: TGTGCCAGCAGACCGGGACTAGCGGGAGGTCCCGGTTTAAATGAGCAGTTCTTC.